This TCR beta chain is from a study of CD8 T cells in ankylosing spondylitis (dated 2017 in TCRdb). For context, the study as a whole: T cell receptor beta repertoires were profiled in healthy donors and ankylosing spondylitis patients so that disease-linked TCR variants could be found. The full study cohort comprised 25 ankylosing spondylitis patients and some 110 healthy donors. Peripheral blood samples were taken, and synovial fluid was additionally collected from ankylosing spondylitis patients.

This clonotype was seen a handful of times. Its antigen is currently not known. The record has no base qualities; no much larger clone is one base away. What the authors observed across the whole study: According to the report, matched synovial fluid samples from ankylosing spondylitis patients were significantly enriched for the disease-linked clones. Some motif variants had previously been reported in the synovial fluid and blood of reactive arthritis patients, which suggests shared mechanisms of disease initiation. In peripheral blood, the disease-linked clones were found at relatively low frequencies and had a CD8+ phenotype. A TCR beta motif made up of roughly eight highly homologous amino acid variants appeared to be characteristic of blood from ankylosing spondylitis patients.

Sequencer: Illumina HiSeq 2500. TCR beta libraries were prepared by quantitative 5'-RACE with molecular barcodes. The original pipeline was this. Disease-linked TCR variants were identified with a new computational method built on a probabilistic model of VDJ rearrangement. The public reads were quality trimmed at Q25 with fastp and then assembled into clones with MiXCR by TCRdb, keeping productive beta chains. Each entry merges the rows of one CDR3 protein and shows their most common DNA and genes. TCRdb, rather than the study authors, made the V and J calls. The sample has under 450,000 distinct CDR3 sequences on record, around 20% of them singletons. Around 13% of the sample lies in the top ten. The CDR3 covers 16 residues, taking in both the cysteine and the phenylalanine. The read is trimmed to its CDR3 DNA, 48 bases read in frame from base 1. The germline V gene encodes CDR1 MNHEY and CDR2 SMNVEV (reference sequence). V drops 5 bases and J drops 0 bases, leaving 15 bases in between.

This chain joins TRBV27 to TRBJ2-3; 7 matching bases give a weak D call of TRBD2. The sequenced material came from blood, either unsorted or a sorted T cell fraction (not recorded which). The TCR originated in a male donor with ankylosing spondylitis or in good health (not recorded which). In nucleotide form, the sequence is TGTGCCAGCAGTGGGACGGGGGGCCTAAGCACAGATACGCAGTATTTT. Its protein is CASSGTGGLSTDTQYF.